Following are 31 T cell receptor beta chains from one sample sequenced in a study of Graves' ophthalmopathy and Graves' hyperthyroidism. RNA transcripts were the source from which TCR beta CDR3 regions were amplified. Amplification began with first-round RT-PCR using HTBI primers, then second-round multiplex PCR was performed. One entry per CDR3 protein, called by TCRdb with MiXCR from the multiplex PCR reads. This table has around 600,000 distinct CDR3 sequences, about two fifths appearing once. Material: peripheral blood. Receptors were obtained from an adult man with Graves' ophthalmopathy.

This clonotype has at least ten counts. This chain's CDR3 is CASTTGEGYGYTF. The CDR3, as DNA: TGTGCCAGCACAACAGGGGAAGGCTATGGCTACACCTTC. The chain is built from TRBV12-3 or TRBV12-4 and TRBJ1-2, with 7 positions matching TRBD1. The V gene end was trimmed by 7 bases and the J gene end by 4 bases; junction bases not matched to a gene: 6. The CDR3 consists of 13 residues.

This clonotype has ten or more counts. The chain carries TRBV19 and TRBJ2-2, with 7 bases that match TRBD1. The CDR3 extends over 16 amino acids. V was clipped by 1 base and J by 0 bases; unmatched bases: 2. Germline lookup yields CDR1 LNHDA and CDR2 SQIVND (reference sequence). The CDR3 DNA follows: TGTGCCAGTAGTATAGGAGGGGGCGCGAACACCGGGGAGCTGTTTTTT. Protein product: CASSIGGGANTGELFF.

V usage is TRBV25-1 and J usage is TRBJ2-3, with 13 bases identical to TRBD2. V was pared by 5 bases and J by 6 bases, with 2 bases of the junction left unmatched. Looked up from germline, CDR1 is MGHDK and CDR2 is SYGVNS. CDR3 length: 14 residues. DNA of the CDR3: TGTGCCAGCAGTCTGACTAGCGGGGGGGATACGCAGTATTTT. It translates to CASSLTSGGDTQYF.

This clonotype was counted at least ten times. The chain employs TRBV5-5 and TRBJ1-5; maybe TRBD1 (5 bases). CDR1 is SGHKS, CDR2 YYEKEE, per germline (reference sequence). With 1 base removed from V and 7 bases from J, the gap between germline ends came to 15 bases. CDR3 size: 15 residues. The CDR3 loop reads CASSLLPGGEQPQHF. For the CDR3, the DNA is TGTGCCAGCAGCTTGCTGCCGGGAGGGGAGCAGCCCCAGCATTTT.

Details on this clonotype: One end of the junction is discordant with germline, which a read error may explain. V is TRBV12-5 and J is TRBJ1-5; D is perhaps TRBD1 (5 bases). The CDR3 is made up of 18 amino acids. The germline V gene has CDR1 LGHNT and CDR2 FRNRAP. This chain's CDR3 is CASSPNEGRGDSNQSQHF. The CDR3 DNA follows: TGTGCCAGCAGCCCAAACGAGGGACGGGGAGATAGCAATCAGTCCCAGCATTTT.

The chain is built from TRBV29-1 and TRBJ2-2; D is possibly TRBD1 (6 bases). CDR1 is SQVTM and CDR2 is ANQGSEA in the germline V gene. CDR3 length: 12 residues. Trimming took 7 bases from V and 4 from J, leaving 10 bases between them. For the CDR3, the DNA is TGCAGCGCGGACAGACGCACCGGGGAGCTGTTTTTT. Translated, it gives CSADRRTGELFF.

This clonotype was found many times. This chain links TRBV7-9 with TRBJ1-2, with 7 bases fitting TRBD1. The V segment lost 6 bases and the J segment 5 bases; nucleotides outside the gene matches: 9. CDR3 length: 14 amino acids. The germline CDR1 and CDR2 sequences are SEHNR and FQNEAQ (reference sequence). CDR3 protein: CASSQGGLRYGYTF. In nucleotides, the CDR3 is TGTGCCAGCAGTCAGGGGGGACTTAGGTATGGCTACACCTTC.

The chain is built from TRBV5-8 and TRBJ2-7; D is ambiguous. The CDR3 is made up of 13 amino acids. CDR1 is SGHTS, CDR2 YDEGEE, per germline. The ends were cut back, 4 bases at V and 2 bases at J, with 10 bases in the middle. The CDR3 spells CASSEVPAYEQYF. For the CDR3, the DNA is TGTGCCAGCAGCGAGGTACCCGCCTACGAGCAGTACTTC.

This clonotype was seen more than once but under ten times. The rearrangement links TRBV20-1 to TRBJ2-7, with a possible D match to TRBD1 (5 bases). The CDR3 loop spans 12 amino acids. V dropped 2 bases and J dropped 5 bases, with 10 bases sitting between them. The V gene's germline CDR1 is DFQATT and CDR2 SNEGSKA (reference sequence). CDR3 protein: CSARWQGDEQYF. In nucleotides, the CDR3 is TGCAGTGCTAGATGGCAGGGCGACGAGCAGTACTTC.

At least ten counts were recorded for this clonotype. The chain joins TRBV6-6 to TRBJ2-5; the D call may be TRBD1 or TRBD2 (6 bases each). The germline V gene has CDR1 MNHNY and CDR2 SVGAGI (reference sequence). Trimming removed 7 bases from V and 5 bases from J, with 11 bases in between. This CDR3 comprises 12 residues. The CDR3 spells CASNQGRETQYF. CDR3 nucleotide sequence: TGTGCCAGCAACCAGGGGAGGGAGACCCAGTACTTC.

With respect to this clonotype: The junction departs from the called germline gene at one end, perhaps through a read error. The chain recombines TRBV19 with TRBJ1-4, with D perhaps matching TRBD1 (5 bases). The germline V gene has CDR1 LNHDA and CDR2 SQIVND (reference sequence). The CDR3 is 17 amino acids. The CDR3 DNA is TGTGCCGGTAGATATCCCCAGGGAAGGGGAACTAATGAAAAACTGTTTTTT. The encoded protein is CAGRYPQGRGTNEKLFF.

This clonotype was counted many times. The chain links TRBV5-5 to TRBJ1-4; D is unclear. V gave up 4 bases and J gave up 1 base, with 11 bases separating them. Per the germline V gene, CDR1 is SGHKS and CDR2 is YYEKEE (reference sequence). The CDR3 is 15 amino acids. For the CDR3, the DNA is TGTGCCAGCAGCCCAGTGAGTCTAACTAATGAAAAACTGTTTTTT. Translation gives CASSPVSLTNEKLFF. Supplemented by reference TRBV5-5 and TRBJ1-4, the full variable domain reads DAGVTQSPTHLIKTRGQQVTLRCSPISGHKSVSWYQQVLGQGPQFIFQYYEKEERGRGNFPDRFSARQFPNYSSELNVNALLLGDSALYLCASSPVSLTNEKLFFGSGTQLSVL.

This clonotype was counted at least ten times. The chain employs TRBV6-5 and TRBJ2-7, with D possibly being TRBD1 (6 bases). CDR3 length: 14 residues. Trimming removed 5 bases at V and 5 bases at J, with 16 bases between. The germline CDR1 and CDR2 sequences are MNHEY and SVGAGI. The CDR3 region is CASSPTTGRNEQYF. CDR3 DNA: TGTGCCAGCAGTCCTACGACAGGCCGAAACGAGCAGTACTTC.

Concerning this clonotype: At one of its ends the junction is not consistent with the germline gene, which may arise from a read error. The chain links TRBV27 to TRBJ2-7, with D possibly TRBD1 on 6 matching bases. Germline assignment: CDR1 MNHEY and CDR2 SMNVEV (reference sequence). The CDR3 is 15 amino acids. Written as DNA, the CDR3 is TGTGTCAGCAGTTTAGGCACAGGGAAAATCTACGAGCAGTACTTC. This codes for CVSSLGTGKIYEQYF.

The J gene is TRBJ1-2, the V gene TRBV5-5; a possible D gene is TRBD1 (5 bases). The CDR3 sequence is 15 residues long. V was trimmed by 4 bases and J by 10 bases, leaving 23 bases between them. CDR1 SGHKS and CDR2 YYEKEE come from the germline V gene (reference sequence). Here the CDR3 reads CASSLAESRDAVYTF. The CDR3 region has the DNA TGTGCCAGCAGCCTCGCCGAGTCCCGGGACGCGGTCTACACCTTC.

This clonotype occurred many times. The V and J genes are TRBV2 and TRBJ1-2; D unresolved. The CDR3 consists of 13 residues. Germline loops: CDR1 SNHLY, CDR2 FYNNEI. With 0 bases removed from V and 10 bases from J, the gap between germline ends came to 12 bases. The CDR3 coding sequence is TGTGCCAGCAGTGAAGCTTTAAGTGGCGTCTACACCTTC. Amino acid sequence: CASSEALSGVYTF.

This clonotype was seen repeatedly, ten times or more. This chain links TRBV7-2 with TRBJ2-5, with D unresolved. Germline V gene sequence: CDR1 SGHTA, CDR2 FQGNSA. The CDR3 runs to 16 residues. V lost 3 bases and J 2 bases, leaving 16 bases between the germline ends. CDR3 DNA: TGTGCCAGCAGCTTGATGGGCCGGGTAGGTCAAGAGACCCAGTACTTC. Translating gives CASSLMGRVGQETQYF.

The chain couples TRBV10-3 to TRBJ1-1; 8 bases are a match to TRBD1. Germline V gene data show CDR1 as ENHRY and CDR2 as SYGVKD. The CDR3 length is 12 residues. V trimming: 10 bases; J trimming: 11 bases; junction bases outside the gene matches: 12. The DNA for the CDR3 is TGTGCCAGCAGAGGAGGACAGGGCCGCGCTTTCTTT. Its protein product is CASRGGQGRAFF.

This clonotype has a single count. CDR3 region: CATSISGSSMNTEAFF. CDR3 DNA: TGTGCCACCAGCATTAGCGGGTCCTCTATGAACACTGAAGCTTTCTTT. This rearrangement joins TRBV15 to TRBJ1-1; D remains unclear. CDR3 length: 16 residues. With 4 bases removed from V and 0 bases from J, the gap between germline ends came to 15 bases. Germline V gene lookup returns CDR1 LNHNV and CDR2 YYDKDF (reference sequence).

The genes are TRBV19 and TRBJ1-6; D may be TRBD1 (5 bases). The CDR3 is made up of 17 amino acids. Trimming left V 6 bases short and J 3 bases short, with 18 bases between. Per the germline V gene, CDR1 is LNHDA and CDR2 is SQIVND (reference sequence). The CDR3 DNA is TGTGCCAGTAGGAGGGAGGGAACAGGATTCTATAATTCACCCCTCCACTTT. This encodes CASRREGTGFYNSPLHF.

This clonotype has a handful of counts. The CDR3 loop is CASSTGGRGAYEQYF. The CDR3, as DNA: TGTGCCAGCAGCACGGGGGGACGGGGGGCATACGAGCAGTACTTC. The chain has TRBV5-8 and TRBJ2-7, with a possible D match to TRBD2 (7 bases). Germline values: CDR1 SGHTS, CDR2 YDEGEE. V was cut by 4 bases and J by 4 bases, with 18 bases left in between. The CDR3 covers 15 residues.

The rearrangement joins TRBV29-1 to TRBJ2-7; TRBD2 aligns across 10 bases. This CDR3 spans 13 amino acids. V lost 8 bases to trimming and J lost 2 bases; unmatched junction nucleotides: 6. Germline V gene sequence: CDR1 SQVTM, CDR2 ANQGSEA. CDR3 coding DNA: TGCAGCTCCGGGACTAGCGTCACCTACGAGCAGTACTTC. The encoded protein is CSSGTSVTYEQYF.

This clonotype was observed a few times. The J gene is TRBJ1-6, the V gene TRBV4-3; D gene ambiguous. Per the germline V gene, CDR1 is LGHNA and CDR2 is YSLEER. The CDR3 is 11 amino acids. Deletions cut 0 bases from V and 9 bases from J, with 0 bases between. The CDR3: CASSQDSPLHF. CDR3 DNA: TGCGCCAGCAGCCAAGATTCACCCCTCCACTTT.

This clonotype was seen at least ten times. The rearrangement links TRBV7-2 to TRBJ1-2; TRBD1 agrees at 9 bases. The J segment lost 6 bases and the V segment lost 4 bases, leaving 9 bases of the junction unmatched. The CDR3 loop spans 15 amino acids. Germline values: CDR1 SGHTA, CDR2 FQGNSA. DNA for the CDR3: TGTGCCAGCAGCTCCCGGACAGGGGAAAGCGATGGCTACACCTTC. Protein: CASSSRTGESDGYTF.

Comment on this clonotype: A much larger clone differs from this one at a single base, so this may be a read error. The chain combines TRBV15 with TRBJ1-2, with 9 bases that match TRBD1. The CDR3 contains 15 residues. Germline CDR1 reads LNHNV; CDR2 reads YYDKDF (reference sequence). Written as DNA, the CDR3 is TGTGCCGCCAGCAGAGGAATACAGGGGGCAGGCGGCTACACCTTC. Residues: CAASRGIQGAGGYTF.

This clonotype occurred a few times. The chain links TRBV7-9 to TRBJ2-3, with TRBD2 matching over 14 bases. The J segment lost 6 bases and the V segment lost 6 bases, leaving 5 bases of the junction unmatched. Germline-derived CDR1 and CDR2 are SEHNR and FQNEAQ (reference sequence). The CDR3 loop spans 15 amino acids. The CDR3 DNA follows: TGTGCCAGCAGAGGGACTAGCGGGAGAAGTGATACGCAGTATTTT. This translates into CASRGTSGRSDTQYF.

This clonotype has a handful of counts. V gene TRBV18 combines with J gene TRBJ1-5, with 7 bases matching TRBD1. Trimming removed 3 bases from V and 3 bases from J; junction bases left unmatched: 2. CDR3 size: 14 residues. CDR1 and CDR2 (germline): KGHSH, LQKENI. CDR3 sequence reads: CASSPGQINQPQHF. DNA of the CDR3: TGTGCCAGCTCACCGGGACAGATCAATCAGCCCCAGCATTTT.

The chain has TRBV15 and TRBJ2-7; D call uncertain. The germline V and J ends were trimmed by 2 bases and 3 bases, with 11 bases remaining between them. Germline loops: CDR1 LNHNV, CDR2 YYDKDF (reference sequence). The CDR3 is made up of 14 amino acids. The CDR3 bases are TGTGCCACCAGCAGACTGGACGCCTTCTACGAGCAGTACTTC. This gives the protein CATSRLDAFYEQYF.

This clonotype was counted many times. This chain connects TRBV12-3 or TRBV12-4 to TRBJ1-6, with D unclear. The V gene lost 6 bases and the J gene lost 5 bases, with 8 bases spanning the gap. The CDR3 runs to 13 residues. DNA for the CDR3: TGTGCCAGCAGCGGACGCAATAATTCACCCCTCCACTTT. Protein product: CASSGRNNSPLHF.

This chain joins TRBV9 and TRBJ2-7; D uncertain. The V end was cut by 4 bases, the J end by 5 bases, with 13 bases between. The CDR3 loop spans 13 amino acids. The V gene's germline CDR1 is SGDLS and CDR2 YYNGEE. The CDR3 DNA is TGTGCCAGCAGCTACCAACCTAGGGACGAGCAGTACTTC. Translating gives CASSYQPRDEQYF.

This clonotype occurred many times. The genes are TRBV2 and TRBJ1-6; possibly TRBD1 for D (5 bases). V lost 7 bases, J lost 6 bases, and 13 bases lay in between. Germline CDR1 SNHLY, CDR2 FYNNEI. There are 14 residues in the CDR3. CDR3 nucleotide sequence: TGTGCCAGCAAACAGGAGAAGGGTAATTCACCCCTCCACTTT. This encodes CASKQEKGNSPLHF.